This T cell receptor (beta chain) was identified during a study of T cell responses to AZD1222 COVID-19 vaccine. Germline V gene sequence: CDR1 LGHNT, CDR2 FRNRAP. The CDR3 is 15 amino acids. Only in-frame clones appear in the TCRdb table, and some are missing; sequencing was by immunoSEQ multiplex PCR. The table includes over 120,000 clones, about 92% detected once. This material consisted of peripheral blood, taken on day 0 of AZD1222 vaccination. This chain links TRBV12-5 with TRBJ2-7; TRBD1 or TRBD2 may be the D gene (5 bases each). The source of this sequence is an adult in good health. The chain's CDR3 is CAISGFGGLAYEQYF. The CDR3, as DNA: TGTGCCATTTCGGGTTTTGGGGGATTGGCCTACGAGCAGTACTTC.